This is a list of T cell receptor beta chains from one sample in a study of cytotoxic CD8 clonotypes in ibrutinib-treated CLL. Assay: immunoSEQ multiplex PCR; the TCRdb copy retains only in-frame clones and omits some. The sample has around 29,000 clones; around 63% are singletons. The specimen comprised PBMCs, sampled after 24 months of ibrutinib treatment. The source of these receptors is a human donor with chronic lymphocytic leukemia. The CDR3 runs from the conserved cysteine through the conserved F or W. A D gene is named only where the DNA matches it firmly. Expanded clones are given a class, and other clones once, few, many or no size at all.

J gene	clone size	D gene	CDR3 length	V gene	CDR3 DNA	CDR3 protein
TRBJ1-1	-	TRBD1	16	TRBV6-1	TGTGCCAGCAGTGCCGTCCGGACAGGGGATCTTACTGAAGCTTTCTTT	CASSAVRTGDLTEAFF
TRBJ2-5	few	TRBD2	13	TRBV19	TGTGCCAGTTCGGGGAGGGGAGGTGAGACCCAGTACTTC	CASSGRGGETQYF
TRBJ1-2	-	-	14	TRBV6-1	TGTGCCAGCAGTGAAGGGGAGGGAAGATATGGCTACACCTTC	CASSEGEGRYGYTF
TRBJ2-2	-	-	16	TRBV18	TGTGCCAGCTCACCCTGGGATCTGGATGGGACCGGGGAGCTGTTTTTT	CASSPWDLDGTGELFF
TRBJ1-1	once	TRBD1	16	TRBV5-1	TGCGCCAGCAGCTGGGGGGACAGGGCGGTGAACACTGAAGCTTTCTTT	CASSWGDRAVNTEAFF
TRBJ2-7	few	TRBD1	17	TRBV10-3	TGTGCCATAAGCCAATGGGGCGCCGGGACAGGGGGGTACGAGCAGTACTTC	CAISQWGAGTGGYEQYF
TRBJ1-1	-	-	16	TRBV7-2	TGTGCCAGCAGCCCGGTGGGGGGGAGAATGAACACTGAAGCTTTCTTT	CASSPVGGRMNTEAFF
TRBJ1-2	few	TRBD1	12	TRBV30	TGTGCCTGGAGTGGCAGGGGGCGAGGCTACACCTTC	CAWSGRGRGYTF
TRBJ2-5	-	TRBD2	18	TRBV4-2	TGTGCCAGCAGCCGCCAGCCAGCGGGGGACCCACGGTGGGAGACCCAGTACTTC	CASSRQPAGDPRWETQYF
TRBJ1-2	-	-	12	TRBV6-1	TGTGCCAGCAGTGTTCAGGACTATGGCTACACCTTC	CASSVQDYGYTF
TRBJ1-2	once	TRBD1	14	TRBV28	TGTGCCAGCAGTCCCGGACAGGGTGGCTATGGCTACACCTTC	CASSPGQGGYGYTF
TRBJ2-3	-	TRBD2	16	TRBV5-1	TGCGCCAGCAGTCTTGGACTAGCGGGGGGATCAGATACGCAGTATTTT	CASSLGLAGGSDTQYF
TRBJ2-7	-	-	13	TRBV10-2	TGCGCCAGCATTGCCCTGGGTAAGGACGAGCAGTACTTC	CASIALGKDEQYF
TRBJ2-1	-	TRBD1	13	TRBV11-2	TGTGCCAGCAGCGACAGGGGCTACAATGAGCAGTTCTTC	CASSDRGYNEQFF
TRBJ2-7	-	-	11	TRBV5-1	TGCGCCAGCAGCTACCTTTACGAGCAGTACTTC	CASSYLYEQYF
TRBJ1-4	-	-	13	TRBV28	TGTGCCAGCAGTCCCCCCAATAATGAAAAACTGTTTTTT	CASSPPNNEKLFF
TRBJ2-7	-	TRBD1	14	TRBV5-1	TGCGCCAGCAGCCCGACAGGGGGCAGGTACGAGCAGTACTTC	CASSPTGGRYEQYF
TRBJ2-3	-	-	16	TRBV5-4	TGTGCCAGCAGGGGACGGGACACGGGAAAGGGAGATACGCAGTATTTT	CASRGRDTGKGDTQYF
TRBJ1-6	-	-	13	TRBV30	TGTGCCTGGACAACTGGATTCTTTTCACCCCTCCACTTT	CAWTTGFFSPLHF
TRBJ1-1	-	-	14	TRBV5-1	TGCGCCAGCAGCTTGGTAGGTGGGGGGCCTGAAGCTTTCTTT	CASSLVGGGPEAFF
TRBJ2-5	-	TRBD2	14	TRBV2	TGTGCCAGCAGTGGTCTAGCGGCGGCAGGAACCCAGTACTTC	CASSGLAAAGTQYF
TRBJ1-1	-	TRBD1	13	TRBV29-1	TGCAGCGCCCTGGACAGGGGAGGCACTGAAGCTTTCTTT	CSALDRGGTEAFF
TRBJ2-7	-	TRBD2	14	TRBV7-2	TGTGCCAGCATTAGCGGGGGCCCCTCCTACGAGCAGTACTTC	CASISGGPSYEQYF
TRBJ2-7	-	-	14	TRBV18	TGTGCCAGCTCACCTGAACAGGGGGGGTACGAGCAGTACTTC	CASSPEQGGYEQYF
TRBJ1-5	-	-	14	TRBV18	TGTGCCAGCTCCCAGGGATTCGGCAATCAGCCCCAGCATTTT	CASSQGFGNQPQHF
TRBJ2-3	-	-	16	TRBV30	TGTGCCAGATCCCATCTCGGGACCACTAGCACAGATACGCAGTATTTT	CARSHLGTTSTDTQYF
TRBJ2-2	-	-	15	TRBV4-3	TGCGCCAGCAGCCGAGGTTGGAGGAACACCGGGGAGCTGTTTTTT	CASSRGWRNTGELFF
TRBJ1-3	-	TRBD1	16	TRBV28	TGTGCCAGCAGTTTGCGACAGGGTAGTTCTGGAAACACCATATATTTT	CASSLRQGSSGNTIYF
TRBJ2-6	-	-	17	TRBV28	TGTGCCAGCAGCTCCGGGACTCTACGCCCTGGGGCCAACGTCCTGACTTTC	CASSSGTLRPGANVLTF
TRBJ2-1	-	TRBD2	15	TRBV7-9	TGTGCCAGCAGCTTATCGGTAGCGGGGTACAATGAGCAGTTCTTC	CASSLSVAGYNEQFF
TRBJ2-3	-	TRBD2	18	TRBV4-3	TGCGCCAGCAGCCTCGAGTGGGGGACTAGCGGGGCGAGAGATACGCAGTATTTT	CASSLEWGTSGARDTQYF
TRBJ1-5	-	-	14	TRBV28	TGTGCCTCCGGGACGGCGATATTTGGTCAGCCCCAGCATTTT	CASGTAIFGQPQHF
TRBJ1-6	-	-	17	TRBV28	TGTGCCAGCAGCGGCGCCCTGGGAGGCAGTTATAATTCACCCCTCCACTTT	CASSGALGGSYNSPLHF
TRBJ1-2	-	TRBD1	13	TRBV6-6	TGTGCCAGCAGCCGACAGGGTAGAAATGGCTACACCTTC	CASSRQGRNGYTF
TRBJ1-2	-	-	13	TRBV6-5	TGTGCCAGCAGTTACGGACAGTCTGGGGGCTACACCTTC	CASSYGQSGGYTF
TRBJ2-7	-	-	12	TRBV10-1	TGCGCCAGCAGTGAAGGGGTCTACGAGCAGTACTTC	CASSEGVYEQYF
TRBJ2-7	-	TRBD1	20	TRBV23-1	TGCGCCAGCAGTCGGGACAGGGCAAGGAGAGCAGCGGGTTACTCATACGAGCAGTACTTC	CASSRDRARRAAGYSYEQYF
TRBJ2-1	-	-	13	TRBV7-3	TGTGCCAGCAGCTTAAACGGAATAAGTGAGCAGTTCTTC	CASSLNGISEQFF
TRBJ1-2	-	TRBD1	16	TRBV27	TGTGCCAGCAGTCGACAGGGGCGCGGGGTGAACTATGGCTACACCTTC	CASSRQGRGVNYGYTF
TRBJ2-7	-	-	15	TRBV5-6	TGTGCCAGCAGCTTGGGAAGGAACTCGGCTTACGAGCAGTACTTC	CASSLGRNSAYEQYF
TRBJ2-7	-	-	13	TRBV2	TGTGCCAGCGGAGCACAGGGTTACTCCGAGCAGTACTTC	CASGAQGYSEQYF
TRBJ2-7	few	-	15	TRBV2	TGTGCCAGCAGTCCCCGGGCCGGGACGGCCTACGAGCAGTACTTC	CASSPRAGTAYEQYF
TRBJ2-1	-	TRBD1	15	TRBV7-8	TGTGCCAGCAGCTCTTCCGGGACAGGGTACAATGAGCAGTTCTTC	CASSSSGTGYNEQFF
TRBJ1-5	-	-	15	TRBV6-5	TGTGCCAGCAGCCAAGGGCGCTATAGCAATCAGCCCCAGCATTTT	CASSQGRYSNQPQHF
TRBJ1-2	-	TRBD1	14	TRBV15	TGTGCCACCAGCAGAAGGACAGGGGATAGGGGCTACACCTTC	CATSRRTGDRGYTF
TRBJ2-7	few	TRBD1	15	TRBV30	TGTGCCTGGGGGACAGGGGATTTGCTAGGATACGAGCAGTACTTC	CAWGTGDLLGYEQYF
TRBJ2-5	-	TRBD1	15	TRBV7-8	TGTGCCAGCAGCCCGGGACAGGCGAACCAAGAGACCCAGTACTTC	CASSPGQANQETQYF
TRBJ2-5	-	TRBD1	14	TRBV18	TGTGCCAGCTCACTGACAGGGGGCAAGGAGACCCAGTACTTC	CASSLTGGKETQYF
TRBJ1-1	-	-	13	TRBV9	TGTGCCAGCAGCGGTCTACTCGGGGGGCGGGCTTTCTTT	CASSGLLGGRAFF
TRBJ1-2	-	TRBD1	16	TRBV7-9	TGTGCCAGCAGCTTAGCGACAGGGTTTTACACCTATGGCTACACCTTC	CASSLATGFYTYGYTF
TRBJ1-6	-	TRBD1	15	TRBV5-1	TGCGCCAGCAGCTTGGGGACAGGGAGTGTCAGCTACCTCCACTTT	CASSLGTGSVSYLHF
TRBJ1-6	-	TRBD1	14	TRBV28	TGTGCCAGCAGTTTAGGCAGGGGGAATTCACCCCTCCACTTT	CASSLGRGNSPLHF
TRBJ2-7	-	-	11	TRBV2	TGTGCCAGCAGTGATTTCCGGGAGCAGTACTTC	CASSDFREQYF
TRBJ1-4	-	-	15	TRBV7-2	TGTGCCAGCAGGGATGTGGGGGTACAGGGCGGAAAACTGTTTTTT	CASRDVGVQGGKLFF
TRBJ2-5	-	TRBD2	15	TRBV15	TGTGCCACCAGCACGAATGGACTAGTGAAAGAGACCCAGTACTTC	CATSTNGLVKETQYF
TRBJ1-5	-	-	13	TRBV18	TGTGCCAGCTCACCACCGGGCAGGCAGCCCCAGCATTTT	CASSPPGRQPQHF
TRBJ2-1	once	TRBD1	15	TRBV2	TGTGCCAGCAGTGAAGGGACAGGGGCCTACAATGAGCAGTTCTTC	CASSEGTGAYNEQFF
TRBJ2-1	-	-	14	TRBV27	TGTGCCAGCAGTTTCCGGCCCAGCGGTGGTGAGCAGTTCTTC	CASSFRPSGGEQFF
TRBJ1-4	-	TRBD1	16	TRBV9	TGTGCCAGCAGCGTAGGGGACAGGAGGACTAATGAAAAACTGTTTTTT	CASSVGDRRTNEKLFF